This TCR beta chain was recovered during a study of T cells in Graves' hyperthyroidism and ophthalmopathy. In this sample, this clonotype turned up many times. Its matching antigen is unknown. The study, taken as a whole, reports: Most thyroid clonotypes expanded above 0.001 appeared in blood too. Ophthalmopathy stood apart from stable hyperthyroidism in a 13 V-J model.

The CDR3 totals 16 residues. V shed 0 bases and J shed 2 bases, with 14 bases lying between them. Per germline, CDR1 SGHRS and CDR2 YFSETQ. Template material for amplifying TCR beta CDR3 regions consisted of RNA transcripts. A set of HTBI primers served as the primers for a first-round RT-PCR of the TCR CDR3. TCRdb reprocessed the multiplex PCR reads via MiXCR and lists one record per CDR3 protein. The data hold 360,000 or so distinct CDR3 sequences, with over 15% observed a single time. The chain uses TRBV5-1 and TRBJ1-2; D remains ambiguous. This receptor was identified in a woman between 40 and 55 years old with Graves' ophthalmopathy. The sequenced sample consisted of blood. In DNA form, the CDR3 reads TGCGCCAGCAGCTTGGGAGTGGTAGGGCGAAACTATGGCTACACCTTC. Its protein is CASSLGVVGRNYGYTF.